The next 10 T cell receptor beta chains were all read from a single sample in a study of blood T cell repertoires in COVID-19. Produced via immunoSEQ multiplex PCR; TCRdb's table is partial and in-frame only. The sample includes approximately 65,000 clones, about 66% of them seen just once. The specimen was PBMCs or T cells enriched from blood (not recorded which). The origin of the receptors is a woman aged 55-70 years who had been exposed to COVID-19.

This clone appeared a single time. The chain uses TRBV5-1 and TRBJ2-7; D remains unclear. Germline lookup yields CDR1 SGHRS and CDR2 YFSETQ. The CDR3 totals 14 residues. V lost 1 base and J lost 0, with 8 bases in between. CDR3 in DNA: TGCGCCAGCAGCTTGAATCCTGTCTCCTACGAGCAGTACTTC. Protein sequence: CASSLNPVSYEQYF.

This clone was picked up a small number of times. The rearrangement links TRBV7-6 to TRBJ1-5; D is ambiguous. Germline CDR1 is SGHVS and CDR2 is FNYEAQ. The CDR3 is 14 amino acids. V lost 2 bases and J 6 bases, leaving 11 bases between the germline ends. The CDR3 spells CASSLNSIGQPQHF. The CDR3 nucleotides are TGTGCCAGCAGCTTAAATTCGATCGGTCAGCCCCAGCATTTT. Together with reference TRBV7-6 and TRBJ1-5, the CDR3 gives the full variable domain: GAGVSQSPRYKVTKRGQDVALRCDPISGHVSLYWYRQALGQGPEFLTYFNYEAQQDKSGLPNDRFSAERPEGSISTLTIQRTEQRDSAMYRCASSLNSIGQPQHFGDGTRLSIL.

The chain recombines TRBV28 with TRBJ1-4; maybe TRBD1 (5 bases). Germline CDR1 reads MDHEN; CDR2 reads SYDVKM. V was trimmed by 4 bases and J by 6 bases, leaving 12 bases between them. This CDR3 has 14 amino acids. The DNA of the CDR3 is TGTGCCAGCAGTTCAACAGGTACCCATGAAAAACTGTTTTTT. Residues: CASSSTGTHEKLFF.

In this sample, this clone turned up a few times. The chain employs TRBV15 and TRBJ1-5, with unresolved D. Germline V gene sequence: CDR1 LNHNV, CDR2 YYDKDF (reference sequence). This CDR3 is built from 13 residues. V dropped 3 bases and J dropped 1 base, with 4 bases sitting between them. The chain's CDR3 is CATSRQSNQPQHF. In DNA, the CDR3 is TGTGCCACCAGCAGGCAGAGCAATCAGCCCCAGCATTTT.

CDR3 protein: CASSFPRGAYGYTF. The CDR3 region has the DNA TGTGCCAGCAGTTTTCCCAGGGGAGCCTATGGCTACACCTTC. The chain couples TRBV5-6 to TRBJ1-2, with D possibly being TRBD1 (6 bases). Germline lookup yields CDR1 SGHDT and CDR2 YYEEEE. Trimming cost V 5 bases and J 4 bases, with 15 bases left between them. The length of the CDR3 is 14 residues.

The gene calls are TRBV5-5 and TRBJ2-7; 8 nucleotides align to TRBD1. V lost 4 bases, J lost 3 bases, and 9 bases stayed unmatched. The V gene's germline CDR1 is SGHKS and CDR2 YYEKEE (reference sequence). The CDR3 length is 15 residues. The CDR3 reads CASSQGAGSIYEQYF. The CDR3 coding sequence is TGTGCCAGCAGCCAGGGGGCAGGCTCTATCTACGAGCAGTACTTC.

This clone occurred many times. The chain carries TRBV11-3 and TRBJ1-6; D is perhaps TRBD1 (5 bases). Trimming left V 2 bases short and J 10 bases short, with 9 bases between. Germline V lookup: CDR1 SGHNT, CDR2 YENEEA. This CDR3 comprises 13 residues. CDR3 amino acids: CASSLNRLSPLHF. CDR3 DNA: TGTGCCAGCAGCTTAAACAGGCTATCACCCCTCCACTTT.

The gene calls are TRBV12-3 or TRBV12-4 and TRBJ2-5; D not resolved. This CDR3 comprises 12 residues. The V end was cut by 3 bases, the J end by 7 bases, with 9 bases between. Written as DNA, the CDR3 is TGTGCCAGCAGTTTCAGGTCCAGGACCCAGTACTTC. Protein product: CASSFRSRTQYF.

There are a few counts of this clone. The chain uses TRBV6-4 and TRBJ2-2; the D is unclear. The ends were cut back, 3 bases at V and 2 bases at J, with 13 bases in the middle. Germline V gene sequence: CDR1 MRHNA, CDR2 SNTAGT. The CDR3 is 16 residues long. The CDR3 nucleotides are TGTGCCAGCAGTGAGGGTGACACATCAAACACCGGGGAGCTGTTTTTT. Its translation: CASSEGDTSNTGELFF.

The V and J genes are TRBV7-9 and TRBJ2-2; TRBD1 is a possible D gene (6 bases). The CDR3 is made up of 15 amino acids. Trimming took 4 bases from V and 4 from J, leaving 13 bases between them. Germline-derived CDR1 and CDR2 are SEHNR and FQNEAQ (reference sequence). The CDR3, as DNA: TGTGCCAGCAGCTCAGTTACAGGGTCCACCGGGGAGCTGTTTTTT. Its protein product is CASSSVTGSTGELFF.